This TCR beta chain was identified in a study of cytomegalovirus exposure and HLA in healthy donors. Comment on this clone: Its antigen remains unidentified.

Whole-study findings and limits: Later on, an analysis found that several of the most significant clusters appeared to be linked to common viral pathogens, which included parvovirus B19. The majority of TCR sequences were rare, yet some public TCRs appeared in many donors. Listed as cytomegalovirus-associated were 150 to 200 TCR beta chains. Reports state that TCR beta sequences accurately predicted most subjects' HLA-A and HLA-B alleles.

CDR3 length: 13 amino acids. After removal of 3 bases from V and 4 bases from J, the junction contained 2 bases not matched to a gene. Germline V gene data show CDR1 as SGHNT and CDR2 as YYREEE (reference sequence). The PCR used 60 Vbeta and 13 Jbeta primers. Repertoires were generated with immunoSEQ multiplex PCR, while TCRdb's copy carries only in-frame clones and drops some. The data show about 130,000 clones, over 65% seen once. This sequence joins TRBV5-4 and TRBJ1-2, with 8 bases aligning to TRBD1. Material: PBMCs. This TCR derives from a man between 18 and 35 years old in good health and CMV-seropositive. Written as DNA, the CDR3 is TGTGCCAGCAGCTCGGGACAGGCCTATGGCTACACCTTC. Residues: CASSSGQAYGYTF.